The 9 T cell receptor beta chains reported below all come from one sample, sequenced in a study of CD8 T cells in Susac syndrome. The authors reverse transcribed roughly 0.5 to 1 ug RNA with random hexamers. Each CDR3 protein is one row after TCRdb ran MiXCR on the immunoSEQ multiplex PCR reads. In the table there are 300,000 or so distinct CDR3 sequences, approximately 90% of which are singletons. Sequenced: CD4+ T cells from PBMCs. The origin of the receptors is a human donor with multiple sclerosis.

There are a few counts of this clonotype. V is TRBV6-2 or TRBV6-3 and J is TRBJ2-7; 12 bases align to TRBD2. Germline loops: CDR1 MNHEY, CDR2 SVGEGT. The V and J ends lost 0 bases and 7 bases, in that order; junction bases with no gene match: 4. This CDR3 comprises 15 residues. The CDR3: CASSYSTSGRREQYF. The CDR3 coding sequence is TGTGCCAGCAGTTACTCGACTAGCGGGAGACGGGAGCAGTACTTC.

V gene TRBV20-1 combines with J gene TRBJ2-3, with a tentative D call TRBD2 (6 bases). CDR1 and CDR2 from the germline V gene are DFQATT and SNEGSKA (reference sequence). CDR3 length equals 15 residues. V was trimmed by 6 bases and J by 2 bases, leaving 18 bases between them. The CDR3 protein is CSASSLAGTTDTQYF. CDR3 DNA sequence: TGCAGTGCCTCCTCCCTCGCGGGGACCACAGATACGCAGTATTTT.

The DNA of the CDR3 is TGCGCCAGCAGTGAAGGCAGGGGGCTTAGCTACGAGCAGTACTTC. It translates to CASSEGRGLSYEQYF. This chain links TRBV10-1 with TRBJ2-7; TRBD1 matches 8 bases. Germline loops: CDR1 WNHNN, CDR2 SYGVQD (reference sequence). J gave up 3 bases and V 3 bases, and 7 bases lay outside the gene matches. The CDR3 has 15 amino acids.

This clonotype was detected a few times. This sequence joins TRBV11-2 and TRBJ1-5; D may be TRBD1 (5 bases). Germline CDR1 reads SGHAT; CDR2 reads FQNNGV. Trimming took 5 bases from V and 5 from J, leaving 13 bases between them. CDR3 size: 14 residues. CDR3 in DNA: TGTGCCAGCAGCCCCACTCGAGGGGATCAGCCCCAGCATTTT. Translation gives CASSPTRGDQPQHF.

The rearrangement uses TRBV6-5 and TRBJ2-6; D uncertain. Trimming shortened V by 4 bases and J by 2 bases, and 15 bases separated the two germline ends. Germline values: CDR1 MNHEY, CDR2 SVGAGI. The CDR3 spans 17 residues. This CDR3 reads CASSSGIRGAGANVLTF. CDR3 in DNA: TGTGCCAGCAGTTCCGGAATTCGAGGAGCTGGGGCCAACGTCCTGACTTTC.

V and J are TRBV5-1 and TRBJ2-3; D gene uncertain. Germline-derived CDR1 and CDR2 are SGHRS and YFSETQ. The V gene lost 0 bases and the J gene lost 1 base, with 9 bases spanning the gap. This CDR3 comprises 15 residues. DNA for the CDR3: TGCGCCAGCAGCTTGGAGGACCGCGGCACAGATACGCAGTATTTT. Encoded protein: CASSLEDRGTDTQYF.

CDR3 in DNA: TGTGCCAGCACCAGAGGGAGGGACGCTGAAGCTTTCTTT. Encoded protein: CASTRGRDAEAFF. The chain joins TRBV7-9 to TRBJ1-1; possibly TRBD1 for D (5 bases). This CDR3 is built from 13 residues. Germline V gene data show CDR1 as SEHNR and CDR2 as FQNEAQ (reference sequence). The V and J ends lost 7 bases and 6 bases respectively, with 15 bases between them.

This chain joins TRBV6-2 or TRBV6-3 and TRBJ1-1; TRBD1 matches at 7 bases. The ends lost 8 bases at V and 0 bases at J; junction bases unmatched: 9. This CDR3 has 15 amino acids. Germline-derived CDR1 and CDR2 are MNHEY and SVGEGT. As DNA, the CDR3 is TGTGCCAGCCGAAGGGGGCAGGTGTTGAACACTGAAGCTTTCTTT. It is translated as CASRRGQVLNTEAFF.

The rearrangement uses TRBV6-1 and TRBJ1-6; D remains unclear. Per the germline V gene, CDR1 is MNHNS and CDR2 is SASEGT. The CDR3 contains 17 residues. V lost 10 bases and J lost 6, with 25 bases in between. CDR3 in DNA: TGTGCCACCAGGATGGAGCAGCAGCAGATTTTTAATTCACCCCTCCACTTT. Residues: CATRMEQQQIFNSPLHF.